This T cell receptor (beta chain) derives from a study of blood T cell repertoires in COVID-19. The germline V and J ends were trimmed by 5 bases and 3 bases, with 16 bases remaining between them. The germline V gene has CDR1 LNHDA and CDR2 SQIVND (reference sequence). The CDR3 sequence is 15 residues long. TCRdb's copy holds only in-frame clones and misses some; the assay was immunoSEQ multiplex PCR. The data contain about 170,000 clones, around four fifths of them singletons. This sequence was found in a woman of 80 years or more with acute or convalescent COVID-19. The chain joins TRBV19 to TRBJ1-2; D perhaps matches TRBD1 (6 bases). The sample taken for sequencing was peripheral blood. CDR3 in DNA: TGTGCCAGTAGTCTACAGGGCCAATCTTACTATGGCTACACCTTC. It is translated as CASSLQGQSYYGYTF.